This T cell receptor (beta chain) was sequenced during a study of cytomegalovirus exposure and HLA in healthy donors (dated by TCRdb to about 2017). Some background on the complete study: In an earlier analysis of approximately 500 of the donors, 276 Gb of sequence data and 90 million to 120 million unique TCR beta sequences from 180 million or so T cells were reported. An early release covering some 640 HLA-typed donors comprised approximately 300 gigabases of sequencing data and 85 million or so unique TCR sequences. Among the roughly 390 genotyped donors, more than 70% belonged to the genetic ancestry cluster associated with self-reported Caucasian donors. The study aimed to test whether signatures of past pathogen exposure could be identified by cataloging public T cell receptors. The T cell repertoires of several hundred subjects were profiled by immunosequencing and related to cytomegalovirus serostatus. A separate validation cohort of some 130 different subjects was used in addition to the approximately 610-subject first cohort. High-throughput TCR immunosequencing, statistical association of individual TCRs with disease status, and machine learning were combined to predict cytomegalovirus infection status. In a later analysis, previously published TCR beta repertoires from hundreds of donors were re-analyzed and high-resolution HLA genotyping was added so that TCR occurrence patterns could be studied. Rather than drawing on any new phenotypic data, the later analysis identified candidate immune exposures from TCR beta sequences and the way those sequences occurred across donors. In an earlier analysis of more than 550 of the donors, high-throughput TCR beta sequencing was used to judge whether each TCR beta V gene segment behaved as functional or pseudogenic. Alongside the repertoire data, information on donor age, sex, ethnicity and CMV serostatus was compiled. In a later genetic analysis, genome-wide SNP genotypes for 398 of the 666 donors were used, and that subset was treated as a discovery cohort. Every repertoire in the discovery cohort had been generated on one and the same sequencing platform. Both class I and class II loci were covered by HLA typing, at four-digit resolution. The number of donors typed differed by locus, with roughly 620-640 for A, B, C, DRB1 and DQB1, around 500 for DQA1, over 600 for DPA1, and 400 to 490 for DPB1. Roughly 5 DR-DQ haplotypes were handled as single units for association and clustering, since linkage in the cohort was strong. Across 398 genotyped donors of the cohort, an average of approximately 200,000 unique TCR beta nucleotide sequences per donor were sequenced, and roughly a sixth of those sequences were non-productive. Overall study results and their limits: Most TCR sequences were observed very rarely across donors, whereas some public TCRs were present in many individuals. A group of highly shared sequence variants was considered likely to be a technical artifact of the sequencing pipeline. According to a later genetic analysis, donors in an Asian-associated ancestry cluster had fewer N-insertions in productive TCRs than the approximately 630-donor mean. Only TCR beta chains were sequenced in this cohort, and the absence of alpha or paired-chain data limited detectable features. In a later analysis, 16,951 TCR beta sequences were associated with specific HLA alleles at a false discovery rate of 0.05. Most CMV-associated TCR beta chains appeared to be HLA-restricted in a later analysis, and the HLA associations seemed to be driven largely by CMV exposure. According to the authors, the approach could potentially be generalized to other disease states and immunological phenotypes. Broadly in line with IMGT annotations, most TCR beta V segments showed up in productive rearrangements about 87% or about 30% of the time in an earlier analysis of several hundred of the donors. The earlier analysis of about 600 of the donors excluded some 15 rarely observed V segments, including chromosome 9 orphons, because counts were too low. In the study, 150 to 200 TCR beta chains were listed as associated with cytomegalovirus. The classifier was reported to diagnose cytomegalovirus status with high specificity and sensitivity in both the original and validation cohorts. Strong co-occurrence of HLA alleles, especially DR and DQ, made assigning TCR associations to individual alleles difficult. In a later genetic analysis, a missense DCLRE1C variant was associated with V-gene and J-gene trimming of TCR beta chains, and the association was replicated in an independent cohort. A further reported finding was that TCR beta sequences accurately predicted the HLA-A and HLA-B alleles for most subjects in the first cohort. The 87-base-pair reads could not distinguish some IMGT-functional V segments, including TRBV6-2 and TRBV6-3, so those segments were excluded. Several of the top co-occurrence clusters appeared to be linked to parvovirus B19, influenza, CMV and Epstein-Barr virus, according to a later analysis. In vitro tests confirmed that a few of the cytomegalovirus-associated TCR beta chains recognize cytomegalovirus antigens. Correlated functional status among segregating V segments might reflect linkage disequilibrium, but an unknown experimental factor could not be ruled out. HLA typing was unavailable for some donors at each locus, so association tests used only the typed subset. Presence/absence analyses assumed roughly uniform sequencing depth across donors, an assumption that may not hold. For the cohort, immune exposure information was limited to CMV serostatus. In a later analysis, HLA-associated TCR beta chains were found to be more clonally expanded and to have lower generation probabilities than equally common non-associated chains. In a later analysis, the rate of TCR association differed among HLA loci, with DRB1 alleles having the most associated TCRs and HLA-C alleles having the fewest.

CDR1 and CDR2 (SGDLS, YYNGEE) derive from the germline V gene. V drops 0 bases and J drops 5 bases, leaving 11 bases in between. The CDR3 measures 14 amino acids from cysteine to phenylalanine. Only the CDR3 DNA stays, 42 bases, in frame from base 1. The cohort consisted of approximately 690 healthy bone marrow donors. Cohort members were all nominally healthy when sampled, although unrecorded immune exposures were likely present. The donor tested CMV seronegative and was one of the 352 seronegative cohort members. Every donor gave a peripheral blood sample, and the peripheral blood mononuclear cells from that sample were used for TCR beta sequencing. Genomic DNA was extracted from the blood cell samples with the Qiagen DNeasy Blood Extraction Kit. Points on this clone: Its antigen remains undetermined. No much larger clone is present one base from it, and per-base qualities are unavailable.

Library construction relied on the immunoSEQ multiplex PCR assay. A mixture of 60 forward primers for TCR Vbeta segments and 13 reverse primers for TCR Jbeta segments was used in the multiplex PCR. Amplification of the CDR3 region of rearranged TCR beta genes was performed with a multiplex PCR assay on genomic DNA. The amplified TCR beta libraries were sequenced on the Illumina HiSeq System as 87-base-pair reads. The published analysis was carried out like this. A later analysis tallied 80 million to 95 million unique TCR beta chains across the 700 or so repertoires, and about 10 million of those chains were shared by two or more donors. A nearest-neighbor algorithm error-corrected the raw reads and collapsed the reads into unique sequences, merging closely related sequences to remove PCR and sequencing errors. V, D and J gene segments were assigned by aligning CDR3 sequences to IMGT reference sequences. For a sequence to be retained, at least a six-nucleotide match to both a V gene segment and a J gene segment was required. A rearrangement counted as productive if the CDR3 had no stop codons and remained in frame with V and J, and every other rearrangement counted as non-productive. Following IMGT convention, CDR3 was defined as the stretch from the second conserved V-encoded cysteine up to the conserved J-encoded phenylalanine. In an earlier analysis of roughly 580 of the donors, sequences lacking an unambiguous match to a single V gene segment were excluded. In an earlier analysis of 587 of the donors, V segments were called functional above 56.7% productive rearrangements and were called segregating when the between-donor standard deviation exceeded 5%. A statistical classification framework was built to diagnose cytomegalovirus status from the catalog of TCR beta chain sequences. In a later analysis, V and J genes were assigned by comparing TCR nucleotide sequences against IMGT/GENE-DB human TR gene sequences. The TCRdist pipeline was used in a later analysis to assign CDR3 sequences and most-parsimonious VDJ recombination scenarios. In a later analysis, each TCR beta chain was defined by its CDR3 amino acid sequence together with its V-gene family, and reads without a unique V-gene family were excluded. In a later analysis, fewer than 600 highly shared, low-generation-probability nucleotide sequences were removed to address suspected cross-contamination and a sequencing artifact. In a later analysis, a clonal expansion index was calculated for each public chain from normalized within-repertoire ranks of inferred template counts. A later analysis computed generation probabilities with a VDJ recombination model fitted to out-of-frame rearrangements, and checked the results against IGoR. A later analysis scored TCR-TCR, TCR-HLA and TCR-CMV co-occurrence with hypergeometric tests, applying a repertoire-size bias correction to TCR pairs. False discovery rates were estimated in a later analysis by permuting HLA or CMV assignments 20 times. In a later analysis, co-occurring TCRs were grouped with DBSCAN, and TCRdist sequence similarity was added when clustering was performed within HLA-allele-positive subsets. Co-occurrence clustering excluded repertoires with fewer than 30,000 or more than 120,000 public chains, plus five with anomalous nucleotide sharing. In TCRdb, the immuneACCESS table is reduced to in-frame sequences with V and J assigned. These tables do not hold every clone; where another copy was compared, an unresolved V gene accounts for under half, and the others remain unexplained. The V and J calls and the clone size are those of that table, but D and trimming were determined from the DNA. The sample yields more than 90,000 clones; under 80% were counted once. Clones ranked in the top ten supply around 4.4% of the sample.

Recombination joined TRBV9 with TRBJ1-1; TRBD1 is a possible D gene, resting on 5 matching bases. The sample comprised PBMCs. The sequence derives from a man aged 40-55 years in good health and CMV-seronegative. The DNA reads as follows: TGTGCCAGCAGCGTAGGGGGGGTAGGGACTGAAGCTTTCTTT. Its protein reads: CASSVGGVGTEAFF.